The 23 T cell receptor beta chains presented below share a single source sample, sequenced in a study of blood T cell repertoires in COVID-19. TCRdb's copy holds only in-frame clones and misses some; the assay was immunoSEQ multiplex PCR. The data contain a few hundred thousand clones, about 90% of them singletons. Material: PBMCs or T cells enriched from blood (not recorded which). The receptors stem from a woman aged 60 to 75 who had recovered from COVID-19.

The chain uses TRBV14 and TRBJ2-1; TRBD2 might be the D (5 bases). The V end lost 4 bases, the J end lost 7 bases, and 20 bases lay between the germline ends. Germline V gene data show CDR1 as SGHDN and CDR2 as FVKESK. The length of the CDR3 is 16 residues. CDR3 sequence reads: CASSRHGGRTGNEQFF. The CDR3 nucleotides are TGTGCCAGCAGCCGACACGGCGGGCGCACTGGGAATGAGCAGTTCTTC.

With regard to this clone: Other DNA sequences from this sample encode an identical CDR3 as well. In DNA, the CDR3 is TGTGCCAGCAGTTTACGAGAGACCCAGTACTTC. This codes for CASSLRETQYF. The rearrangement links TRBV28 to TRBJ2-5; D is ambiguous. Trimming removed 2 bases from V and 4 bases from J, with 2 bases in between. The length of the CDR3 is 11 residues. Germline-derived CDR1 and CDR2 are MDHEN and SYDVKM.

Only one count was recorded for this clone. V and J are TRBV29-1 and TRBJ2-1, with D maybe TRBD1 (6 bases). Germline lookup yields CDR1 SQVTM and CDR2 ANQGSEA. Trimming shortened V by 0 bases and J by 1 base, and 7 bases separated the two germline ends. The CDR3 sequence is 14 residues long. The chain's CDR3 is CSVEDQGSYNEQFF. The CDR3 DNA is TGCAGCGTTGAAGACCAGGGGTCCTACAATGAGCAGTTCTTC.

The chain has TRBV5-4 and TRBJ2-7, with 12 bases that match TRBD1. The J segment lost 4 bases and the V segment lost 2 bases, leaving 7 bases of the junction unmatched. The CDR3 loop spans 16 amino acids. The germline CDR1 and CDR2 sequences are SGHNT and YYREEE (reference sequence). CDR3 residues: CASSFGTGGVLYEQYF. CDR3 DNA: TGTGCCAGCAGCTTCGGGACAGGGGGCGTTCTATACGAGCAGTACTTC.

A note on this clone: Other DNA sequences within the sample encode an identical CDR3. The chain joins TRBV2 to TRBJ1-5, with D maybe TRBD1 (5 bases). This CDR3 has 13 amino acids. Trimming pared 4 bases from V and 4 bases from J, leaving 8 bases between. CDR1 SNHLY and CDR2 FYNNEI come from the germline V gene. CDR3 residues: CASSGTGNQPQHF. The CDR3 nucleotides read TGTGCCAGCAGTGGAACAGGTAATCAGCCCCAGCATTTT.

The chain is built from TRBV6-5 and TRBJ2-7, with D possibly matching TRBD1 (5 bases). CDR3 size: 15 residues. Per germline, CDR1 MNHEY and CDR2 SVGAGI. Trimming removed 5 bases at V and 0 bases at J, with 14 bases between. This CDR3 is CASSIDRTNSYEQYF. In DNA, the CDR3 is TGTGCCAGCAGTATTGACAGAACTAACTCCTACGAGCAGTACTTC.

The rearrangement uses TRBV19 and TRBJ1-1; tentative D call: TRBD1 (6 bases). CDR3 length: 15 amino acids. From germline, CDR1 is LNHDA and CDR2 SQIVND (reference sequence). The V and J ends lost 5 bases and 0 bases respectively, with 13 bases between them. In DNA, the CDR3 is TGTGCCAGTAGTTTCGGGACAAATATGAACACTGAAGCTTTCTTT. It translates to CASSFGTNMNTEAFF.

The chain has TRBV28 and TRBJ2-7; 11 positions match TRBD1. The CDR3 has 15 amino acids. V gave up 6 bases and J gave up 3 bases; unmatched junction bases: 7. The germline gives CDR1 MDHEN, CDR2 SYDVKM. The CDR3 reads CASSHPGTGGYEQYF. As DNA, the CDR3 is TGTGCCAGCAGCCACCCCGGGACAGGGGGCTACGAGCAGTACTTC.

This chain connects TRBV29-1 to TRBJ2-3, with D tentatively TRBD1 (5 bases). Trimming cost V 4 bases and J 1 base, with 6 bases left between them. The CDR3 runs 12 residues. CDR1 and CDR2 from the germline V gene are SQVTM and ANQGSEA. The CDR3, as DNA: TGCAGCGTTGGGGGCCGCACAGATACGCAGTATTTT. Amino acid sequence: CSVGGRTDTQYF.

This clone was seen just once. The CDR3, as DNA: TGCAGTGCTAGTGGTGGGGCAGGGGAGACAGATACGCAGTATTTT. Translating gives CSASGGAGETDTQYF. The rearrangement uses TRBV20-1 and TRBJ2-3; possible D gene TRBD1, 6 bases. The germline V gene has CDR1 DFQATT and CDR2 SNEGSKA (reference sequence). V lost 3 bases, J lost 3 bases, and 16 bases lay in between. This CDR3 region has 15 residues.

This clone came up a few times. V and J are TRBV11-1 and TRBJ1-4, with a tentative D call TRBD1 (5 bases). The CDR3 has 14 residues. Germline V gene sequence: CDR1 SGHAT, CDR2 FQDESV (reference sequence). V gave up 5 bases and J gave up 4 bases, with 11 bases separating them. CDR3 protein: CASSGGANNEKLFF. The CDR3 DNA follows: TGTGCCAGCAGCGGAGGGGCGAATAATGAAAAACTGTTTTTT.

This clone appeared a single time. The CDR3 region has the DNA TGTGCCAGCAGCTTTACCAGGGTCACAGATACGCAGTATTTT. It codes for CASSFTRVTDTQYF. V and J are TRBV7-8 and TRBJ2-3; maybe TRBD1 (5 bases). Germline-derived CDR1 and CDR2 are SGHVS and FQNEAQ. The CDR3 is made up of 14 amino acids. With 3 bases removed from V and 2 bases from J, the gap between germline ends came to 9 bases.

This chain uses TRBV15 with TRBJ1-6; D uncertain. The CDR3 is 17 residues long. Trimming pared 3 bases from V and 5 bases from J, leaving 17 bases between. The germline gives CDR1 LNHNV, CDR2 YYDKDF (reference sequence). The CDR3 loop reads CATSRFGRNRDNSPLHF. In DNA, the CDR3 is TGTGCCACCAGCAGGTTCGGTCGTAACAGAGATAATTCACCCCTCCACTTT.

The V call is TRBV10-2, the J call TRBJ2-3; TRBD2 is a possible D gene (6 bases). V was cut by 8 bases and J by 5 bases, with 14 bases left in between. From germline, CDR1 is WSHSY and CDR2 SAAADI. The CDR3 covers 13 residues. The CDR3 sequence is CASGGFTGDTQYF. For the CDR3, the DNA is TGCGCCAGCGGGGGGTTCACGGGAGATACGCAGTATTTT.

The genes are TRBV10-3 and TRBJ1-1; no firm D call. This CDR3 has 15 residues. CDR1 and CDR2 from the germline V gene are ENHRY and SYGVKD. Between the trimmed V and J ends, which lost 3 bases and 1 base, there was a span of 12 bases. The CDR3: CAISDSGRENTEAFF. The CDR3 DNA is TGTGCCATCAGTGACAGCGGGCGAGAGAACACTGAAGCTTTCTTT.

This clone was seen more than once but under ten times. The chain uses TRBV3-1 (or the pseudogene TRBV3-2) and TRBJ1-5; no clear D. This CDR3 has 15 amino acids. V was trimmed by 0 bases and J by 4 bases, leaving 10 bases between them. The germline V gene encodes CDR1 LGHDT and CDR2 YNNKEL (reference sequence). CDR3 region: CASSQDSRSNQPQHF. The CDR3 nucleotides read TGTGCCAGCAGCCAAGATTCGCGGTCAAATCAGCCCCAGCATTTT.

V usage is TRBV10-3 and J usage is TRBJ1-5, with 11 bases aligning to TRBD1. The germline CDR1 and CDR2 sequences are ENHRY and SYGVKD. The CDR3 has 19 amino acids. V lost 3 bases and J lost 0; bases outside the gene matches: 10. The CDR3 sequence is CAISDAGTGGYYSNQPQHF. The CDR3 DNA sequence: TGTGCCATCAGTGATGCCGGGACAGGGGGATACTATAGCAATCAGCCCCAGCATTTT.

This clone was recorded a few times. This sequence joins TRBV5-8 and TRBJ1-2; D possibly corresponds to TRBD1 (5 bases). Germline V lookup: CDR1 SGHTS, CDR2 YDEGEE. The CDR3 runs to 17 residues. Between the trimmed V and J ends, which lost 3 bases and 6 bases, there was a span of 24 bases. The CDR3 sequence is CASSSGIGTRDENGYTF. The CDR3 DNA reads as TGTGCCAGCAGCTCCGGTATTGGGACTAGGGACGAGAATGGCTACACCTTC.

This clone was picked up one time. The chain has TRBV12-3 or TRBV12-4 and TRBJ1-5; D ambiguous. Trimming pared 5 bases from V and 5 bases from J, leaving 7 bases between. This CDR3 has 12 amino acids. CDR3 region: CASSPLYQPQHF. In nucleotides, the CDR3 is TGTGCCAGCAGTCCCCTTTATCAGCCCCAGCATTTT.

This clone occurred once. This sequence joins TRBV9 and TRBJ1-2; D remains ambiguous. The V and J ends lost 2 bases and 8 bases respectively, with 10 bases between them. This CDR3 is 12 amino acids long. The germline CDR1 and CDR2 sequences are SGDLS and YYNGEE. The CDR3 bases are TGTGCCAGCAGCGTTTCCACGGGGGGCTACACCTTC. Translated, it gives CASSVSTGGYTF.

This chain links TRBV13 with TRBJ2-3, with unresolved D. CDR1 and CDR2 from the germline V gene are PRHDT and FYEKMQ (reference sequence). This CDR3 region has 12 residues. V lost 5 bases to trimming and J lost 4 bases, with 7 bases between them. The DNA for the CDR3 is TGTGCCAGCAGCCCACAGTCAGATACGCAGTATTTT. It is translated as CASSPQSDTQYF.

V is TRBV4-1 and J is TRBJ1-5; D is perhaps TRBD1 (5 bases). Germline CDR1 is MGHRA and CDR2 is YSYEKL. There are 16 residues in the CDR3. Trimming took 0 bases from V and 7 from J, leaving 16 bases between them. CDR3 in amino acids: CASSQDFAGLRQPQHF. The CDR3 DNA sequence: TGCGCCAGCAGCCAAGACTTTGCGGGACTGAGGCAGCCCCAGCATTTT.

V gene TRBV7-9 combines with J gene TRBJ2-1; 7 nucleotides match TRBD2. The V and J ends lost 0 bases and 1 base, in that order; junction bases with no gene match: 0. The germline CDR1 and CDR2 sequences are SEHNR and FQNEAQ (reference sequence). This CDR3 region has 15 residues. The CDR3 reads CASSLAGRSYNEQFF. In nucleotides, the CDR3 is TGTGCCAGCAGCTTAGCCGGGAGGTCCTACAATGAGCAGTTCTTC.